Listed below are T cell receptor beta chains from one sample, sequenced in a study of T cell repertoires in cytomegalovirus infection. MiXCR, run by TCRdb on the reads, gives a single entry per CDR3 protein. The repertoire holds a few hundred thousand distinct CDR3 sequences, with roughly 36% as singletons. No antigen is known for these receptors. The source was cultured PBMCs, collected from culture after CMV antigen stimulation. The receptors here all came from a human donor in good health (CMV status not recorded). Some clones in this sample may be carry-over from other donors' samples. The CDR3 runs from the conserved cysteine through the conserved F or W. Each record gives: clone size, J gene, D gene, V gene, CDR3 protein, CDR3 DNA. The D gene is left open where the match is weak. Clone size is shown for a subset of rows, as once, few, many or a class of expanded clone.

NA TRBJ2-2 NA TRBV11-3 CASSSQGRDTGELFF TGTGCCAGCAGCTCACAGGGGAGGGACACCGGGGAGCTGTTTTTT
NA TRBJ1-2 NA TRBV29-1 CSVEDQQGPTWWNYGYTF TGCAGCGTTGAAGATCAGCAGGGGCCAACCTGGTGGAACTATGGCTACACCTTC
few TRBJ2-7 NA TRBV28 CASTSGTSYEQYF TGTGCCAGCACATCGGGCACGAGCTACGAGCAGTACTTC
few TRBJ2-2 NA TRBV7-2 CASSLRIGETGELFF TGTGCCAGCAGCCTACGCATTGGGGAGACGGGGGAGCTGTTTTTT
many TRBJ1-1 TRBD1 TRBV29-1 CSGDRQGQAFF TGCAGCGGCGACCGACAGGGCCAAGCTTTCTTT
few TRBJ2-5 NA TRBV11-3 CASSARALRMKETQYF TGTGCCAGCAGCGCCCGGGCCTTGAGGATGAAAGAGACCCAGTACTTC
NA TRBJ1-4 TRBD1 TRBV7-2 CASSLWDRGGEKLFF TGTGCCAGCAGCCTGTGGGACAGGGGAGGGGAAAAACTGTTTTTT
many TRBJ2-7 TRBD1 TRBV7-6 CASSLGGTGSDEQYF TGTGCCAGCAGCTTAGGGGGGACAGGATCTGACGAGCAGTACTTC
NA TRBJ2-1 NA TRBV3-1 CASSQDGGLVGSRRQFF TGTGCCAGCAGCCAAGATGGTGGGCTAGTAGGAAGCAGAAGGCAGTTCTTC
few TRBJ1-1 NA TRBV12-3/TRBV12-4 CASSSLTVGTEAFF TGTGCCAGCAGTTCGCTTACGGTGGGCACTGAAGCTTTCTTT
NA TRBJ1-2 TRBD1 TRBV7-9 CASIPSMDRANGYTF TGTGCCAGCATCCCCTCCATGGACAGGGCTAATGGCTACACCTTC
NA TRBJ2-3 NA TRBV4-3 CASSQRSGDTQYF TGCGCCAGCAGCCAGCGGTCGGGAGATACGCAGTATTTT
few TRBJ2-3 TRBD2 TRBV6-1 CASSTSGRRSTDTQYF TGTGCCAGCAGTACTAGCGGGAGACGGAGCACAGATACGCAGTATTTT
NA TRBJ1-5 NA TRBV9 CASSAGVTSNQPQHF TGTGCCAGCAGCGCCGGGGTGACAAGTAATCAGCCCCAGCATTTT
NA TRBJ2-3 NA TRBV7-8 CASSFTGTDTQYF TGTGCCAGCAGCTTCACGGGCACAGATACGCAGTATTTT
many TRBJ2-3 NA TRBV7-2 CASSPSMAWSSTDTQYF TGTGCCAGCAGCCCCTCTATGGCGTGGAGTAGCACAGATACGCAGTATTTT
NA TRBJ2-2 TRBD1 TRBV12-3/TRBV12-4 CASSLRGRHTGELFF TGTGCCAGCAGTTTGAGGGGGCGTCACACCGGGGAGCTGTTTTTT
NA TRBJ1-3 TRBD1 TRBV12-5 CASGPGQGADTIYF TGTGCTAGTGGACCGGGACAGGGTGCCGACACCATATATTTT
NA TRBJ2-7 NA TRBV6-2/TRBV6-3 CASRQQVGVAYEQYF TGTGCCAGCAGACAACAAGTGGGGGTCGCCTACGAGCAGTACTTC
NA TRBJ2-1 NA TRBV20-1 CSARDPGSSYNEQFF TGCAGTGCTAGAGATCCCGGGAGCTCCTACAATGAGCAGTTCTTC